These T cell receptor beta chains were read from a single sample in a study of T cells in Graves' hyperthyroidism and ophthalmopathy. A single record per CDR3 protein comes from TCRdb applying MiXCR to the multiplex PCR reads. The sample holds 750,000 to 900,000 distinct CDR3 sequences, 35% to 40% seen once. Sequencing used blood. Source of these receptors: a man younger than 35 with Graves' hyperthyroidism. Each CDR3 is given without its conserved first and last residue.

V gene: TRBV20-1; CDR3 length: 11; CDR3 protein: SAQGQGTYEQY
V gene: TRBV20-1; CDR3 length: 10; CDR3 protein: SVSVQNTEAF
V gene: TRBV11-2; CDR3 length: 15; CDR3 protein: ASCSQTLAPLEETQY
V gene: TRBV12-3/TRBV12-4; CDR3 length: 13; CDR3 protein: ASSLEPGQVNGYT
V gene: TRBV15; CDR3 length: 11; CDR3 protein: ATSPRADGELF
V gene: TRBV2; CDR3 length: 12; CDR3 protein: ASSEGHLWDTIY
V gene: TRBV12-3/TRBV12-4; CDR3 length: 12; CDR3 protein: ASSLGTYNSPLH
V gene: TRBV12-3/TRBV12-4; CDR3 length: 13; CDR3 protein: ASSVQGLANEKLF
V gene: TRBV7-2; CDR3 length: 8; CDR3 protein: ASSLVDQY
V gene: TRBV19; CDR3 length: 12; CDR3 protein: ASIRTEDTTEAF